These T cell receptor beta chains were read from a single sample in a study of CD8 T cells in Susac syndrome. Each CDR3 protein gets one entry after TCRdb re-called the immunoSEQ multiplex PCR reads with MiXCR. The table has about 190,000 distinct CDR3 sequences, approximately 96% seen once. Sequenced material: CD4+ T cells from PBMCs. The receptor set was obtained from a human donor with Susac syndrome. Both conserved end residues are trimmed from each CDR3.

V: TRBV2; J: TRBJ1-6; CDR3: ASSEVGTAHSPLH
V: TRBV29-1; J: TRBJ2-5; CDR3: SVVRGGEETQY
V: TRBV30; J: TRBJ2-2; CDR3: AWSVHHFGSTGELF
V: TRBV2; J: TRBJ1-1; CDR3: ASSGDRNTEAF
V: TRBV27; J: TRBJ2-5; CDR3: ASGGAWETQY
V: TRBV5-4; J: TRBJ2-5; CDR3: ASSLEAVAGSETQY
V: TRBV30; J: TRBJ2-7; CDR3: ASSGQGTTYEQY
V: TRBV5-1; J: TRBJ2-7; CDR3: ASSLEGALYPYEQY
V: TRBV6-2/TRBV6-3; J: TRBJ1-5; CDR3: ASQGDVSSNQPQH
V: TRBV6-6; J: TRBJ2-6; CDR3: ASSPRSGANVLT
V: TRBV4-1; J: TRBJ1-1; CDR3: ASSQEPWGTEAF
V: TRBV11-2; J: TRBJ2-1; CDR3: ASRGIHEQF
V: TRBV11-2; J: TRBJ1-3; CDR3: ASSSHLGISGNTIY
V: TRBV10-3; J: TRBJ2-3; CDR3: AISESGTDTQY
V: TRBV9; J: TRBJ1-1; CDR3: ASSVGGPTEAF
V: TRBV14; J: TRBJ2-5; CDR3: ASSQGVTQY
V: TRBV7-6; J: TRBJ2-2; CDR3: ASSSLGGQGLPGELF
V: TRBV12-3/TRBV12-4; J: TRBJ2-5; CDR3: ASRPGTSGPQETQY
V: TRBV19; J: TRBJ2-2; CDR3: ASTPTGGRNTGELF
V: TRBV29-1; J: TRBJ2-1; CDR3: SVERGRGEQF
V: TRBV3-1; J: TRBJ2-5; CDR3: ASSPGTAEQETQY
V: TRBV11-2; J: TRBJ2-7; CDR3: ASSLTGATYEQY
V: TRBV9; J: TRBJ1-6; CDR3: ASSEQGSRNSPLH
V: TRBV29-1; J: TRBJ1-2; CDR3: SVRRDRGQGGYT
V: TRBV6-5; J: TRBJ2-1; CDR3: ASSYSSDRYNEQF
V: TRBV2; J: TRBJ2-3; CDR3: ANGGTSGASTDTQY
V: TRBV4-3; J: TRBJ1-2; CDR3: ASSQNLGTGNGYT
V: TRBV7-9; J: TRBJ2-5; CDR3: ASSLAWTQTETQY
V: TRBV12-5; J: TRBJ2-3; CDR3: ASGGLAGGPWITDTQY
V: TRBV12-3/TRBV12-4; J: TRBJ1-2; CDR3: ASSFNGVYGYT
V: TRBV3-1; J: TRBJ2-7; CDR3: ASGGASEQY
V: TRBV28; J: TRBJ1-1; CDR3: ASTHMNTEAF
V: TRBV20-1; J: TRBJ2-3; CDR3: SARDGSTDTQY
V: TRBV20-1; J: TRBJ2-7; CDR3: SARASGSYEQY
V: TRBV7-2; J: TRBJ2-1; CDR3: ASSSASGGRGEQF
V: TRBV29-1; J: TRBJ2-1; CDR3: SVESGSSRQF
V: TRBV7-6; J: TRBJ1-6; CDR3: ASSRGRETYSPLH
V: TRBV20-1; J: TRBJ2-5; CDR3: SASRDSQGTQY
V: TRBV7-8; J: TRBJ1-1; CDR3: ASSLDLPGVNTEAF
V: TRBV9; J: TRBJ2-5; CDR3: ASSVGASDQETQY
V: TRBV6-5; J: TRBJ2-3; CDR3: ASKTSGATDTQY
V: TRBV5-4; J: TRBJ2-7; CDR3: ASSLPAVTGNEQY
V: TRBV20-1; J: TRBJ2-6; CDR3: SASRVGGSGANVLT
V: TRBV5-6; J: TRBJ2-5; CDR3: ASKGKGSQAQETQY
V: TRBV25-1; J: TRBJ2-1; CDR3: ASSVAGGPTEQF